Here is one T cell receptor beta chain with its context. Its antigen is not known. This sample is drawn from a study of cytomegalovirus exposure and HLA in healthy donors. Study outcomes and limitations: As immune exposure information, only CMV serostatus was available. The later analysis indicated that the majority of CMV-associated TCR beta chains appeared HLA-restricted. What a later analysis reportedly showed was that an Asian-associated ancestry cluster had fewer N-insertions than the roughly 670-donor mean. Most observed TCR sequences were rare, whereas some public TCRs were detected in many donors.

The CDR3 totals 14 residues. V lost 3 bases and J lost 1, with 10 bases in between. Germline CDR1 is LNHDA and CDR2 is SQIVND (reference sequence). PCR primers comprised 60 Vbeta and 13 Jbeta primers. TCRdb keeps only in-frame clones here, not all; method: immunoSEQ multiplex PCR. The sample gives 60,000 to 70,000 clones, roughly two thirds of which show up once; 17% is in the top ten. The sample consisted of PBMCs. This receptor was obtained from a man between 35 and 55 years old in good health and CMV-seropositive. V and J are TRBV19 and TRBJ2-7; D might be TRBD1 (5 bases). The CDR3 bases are TGTGCCAGTAGTATTACCAGGGAATCCTACGAGCAGTACTTC. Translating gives CASSITRESYEQYF.